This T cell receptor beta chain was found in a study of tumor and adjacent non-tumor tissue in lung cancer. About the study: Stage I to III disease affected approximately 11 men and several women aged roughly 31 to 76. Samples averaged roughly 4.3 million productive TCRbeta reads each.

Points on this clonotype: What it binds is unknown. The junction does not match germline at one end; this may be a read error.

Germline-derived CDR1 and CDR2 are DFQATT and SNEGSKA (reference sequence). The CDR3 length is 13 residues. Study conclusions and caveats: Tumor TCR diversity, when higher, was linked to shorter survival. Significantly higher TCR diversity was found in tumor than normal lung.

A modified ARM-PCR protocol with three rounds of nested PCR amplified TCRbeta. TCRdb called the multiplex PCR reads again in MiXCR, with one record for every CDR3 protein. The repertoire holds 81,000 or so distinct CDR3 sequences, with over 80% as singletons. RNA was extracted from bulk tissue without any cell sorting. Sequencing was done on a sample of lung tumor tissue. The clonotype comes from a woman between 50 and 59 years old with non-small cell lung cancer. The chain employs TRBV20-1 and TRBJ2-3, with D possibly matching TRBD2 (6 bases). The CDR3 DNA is TGCAGTGCTATGGCTAGCGACACAGATATGCAGTATTTT. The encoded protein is CSAMASDTDMQYF.